This TCR beta chain appears in the sequencing data of a study of cytomegalovirus exposure and HLA in healthy donors. This CDR3 comprises 15 residues. The germline CDR1 and CDR2 sequences are SGDLS and YYNGEE. V lost 4 bases and J 6 bases, leaving 20 bases between the germline ends. With 60 Vbeta and 13 Jbeta primers, the PCR was carried out. Methods used by the authors: Approximately 83 million unique TCR beta chains, some 11 million shared, were counted in a later analysis. Sequenced by immunoSEQ multiplex PCR; TCRdb stores in-frame clones only, minus some. For V, J and clone size, that table is used; D and trimming come from the DNA. Here the sample spans approximately 210,000 clones, around 86% being singletons.

The chain employs TRBV9 and TRBJ2-7; the D gene is possibly TRBD1 (6 bases). The sequence came from a man in his thirties or forties in good health and CMV-seronegative. What was sequenced was PBMCs. For the CDR3, the DNA is TGTGCCAGCAGCCCCGGGACACGCTCTTTGAGCGAGCAGTACTTC. It yields the protein CASSPGTRSLSEQYF.